The 9 T cell receptor beta chains in this list originate from one sample, sequenced in a study of regulatory T cells in long-lasting Graves disease. Combining iRepertoire HTBI primers with Arm-PCR of CDR3 regions, the authors built TCR beta libraries. TCRdb fed the multiplex PCR reads into MiXCR, producing one record per CDR3 protein. The sample has about 560,000 distinct CDR3 sequences, roughly a sixth seen once. Time point meaning: newly diagnosed GD, antithyroid drugs for less than 3 months. Construction of the TCR library relied on RNA isolated from PBMCs. The sample was also reused in another study, on T cells in Graves' hyperthyroidism and ophthalmopathy.

The input for sequencing was peripheral blood mononuclear cells (PBMCs), taken at new diagnosis, from a patient treated with antithyroid drugs. The receptors were sampled from a man between 18 and 35 years old with Graves disease.

The rearrangement links TRBV30 to TRBJ1-5, with 8 bases that match TRBD1. The CDR3 has 15 amino acids. The junction had 10 bases not matched to a gene; V was cut back by 2 bases and J by 7 bases. From germline, CDR1 is GTSNPN and CDR2 SVGIG (reference sequence). This chain's CDR3 is CAWSSKQGAGQPQHF. The CDR3 nucleotides are TGTGCCTGGAGTTCTAAGCAGGGGGCGGGCCAGCCCCAGCATTTT.

The rearrangement uses TRBV14 and TRBJ2-1; a weak D match, TRBD1 (6 bases). The CDR3 spans 14 residues. Between the trimmed V and J ends, which lost 4 bases and 7 bases, there was a span of 14 bases. Germline CDR1 reads SGHDN; CDR2 reads FVKESK. The CDR3, as DNA: TGTGCCAGCAGCCGGCTCCGGCAGGGGAATGAGCAGTTCTTC. This codes for CASSRLRQGNEQFF.

This clonotype was detected ten times or more. The chain couples TRBV30 to TRBJ1-6, with 11 bases that match TRBD1. Per germline, CDR1 GTSNPN and CDR2 SVGIG (reference sequence). The length of the CDR3 is 15 residues. The trim removed 2 bases at V and 13 bases at J, leaving 10 bases unmatched. The chain's CDR3 is CAWSLLGTGGPPLHF. DNA of the CDR3: TGTGCCTGGAGTCTACTCGGGACAGGGGGTCCGCCCCTCCACTTT.

The table lists this clonotype with many counts. The rearrangement uses TRBV6-1 and TRBJ1-2; 9 bases align to TRBD1. Trimming at V came to 2 bases and at J to 6 bases, leaving 7 bases not matched to a gene. Germline V lookup: CDR1 MNHNS, CDR2 SASEGT. The CDR3 has 15 amino acids. The CDR3 DNA reads as TGTGCCAGCAGTGAATATGGGACAGGGCTGGATGGCTACACCTTC. Amino acid sequence: CASSEYGTGLDGYTF.

The chain uses TRBV29-1 and TRBJ2-3; TRBD1 agrees at 9 bases. The V and J ends lost 8 bases and 3 bases, in that order; junction bases with no gene match: 9. Germline CDR1 is SQVTM and CDR2 is ANQGSEA. CDR3 length: 14 residues. This CDR3 reads CSSRQGGGTDTQYF. The CDR3 DNA is TGCAGCTCAAGACAGGGGGGAGGGACAGATACGCAGTATTTT.

The chain has TRBV6-9 and TRBJ2-3, with D possibly TRBD2 on 7 matching bases. CDR1 and CDR2 from the germline V gene are MNHGY and SVAAGI. Trimming took off 3 bases at V and 4 bases at J, with 20 bases between the two ends. The CDR3 spans 17 residues. CDR3 nucleotides: TGTGCCAGCAGTTACGCGGGGGTGAGGGGGGGGTCAGATACGCAGTATTTT. It is translated as CASSYAGVRGGSDTQYF.

The J gene is TRBJ2-5, the V gene TRBV11-2, with TRBD2 as a possible D gene (5 bases). Trimming pared 0 bases from V and 4 bases from J, leaving 12 bases between. The CDR3 length is 15 residues. Germline values: CDR1 SGHAT, CDR2 FQNNGV. The CDR3 reads CASSLDSALLETQYF. The CDR3 DNA reads TGTGCCAGCAGCTTAGATAGCGCACTGTTAGAGACCCAGTACTTC. The full variable domain, in which reference TRBV11-2 and TRBJ2-5 provide the parts outside the CDR3, is EAGVAQSPRYKIIEKRQSVAFWCNPISGHATLYWYQQILGQGPKLLIQFQNNGVVDDSQLPKDRFSAERLKGVDSTLKIQPAKLEDSAVYLCASSLDSALLETQYFGPGTRLLVL.

The rearrangement joins TRBV11-2 to TRBJ1-4; D not resolved. CDR3 size: 14 residues. V was shortened by 5 bases and J by 8 bases, with 15 bases between the two germline ends. Germline assignment: CDR1 SGHAT and CDR2 FQNNGV. As DNA, the CDR3 is TGTGCCAGCAGCCCCTTATTCACTAGGGAAAAACTGTTTTTT. Translation gives CASSPLFTREKLFF.

This clonotype has at least ten counts. The J gene is TRBJ2-7, the V gene TRBV12-3 or TRBV12-4; D uncertain. Trimming left V 1 base short and J 3 bases short, with 7 bases between. This CDR3 has 13 residues. Written as DNA, the CDR3 is TGTGCCAGCAGTTTAGACGACAACTACGAGCAGTACTTC. Its protein product is CASSLDDNYEQYF.